Described below is a single T cell receptor (beta chain) sequence and its context. Its specificity is not known. The data belong to a study of cytomegalovirus exposure and HLA in healthy donors. Study-level results: A later analysis associated 15,000 or so TCR beta sequences with HLA alleles at a 0.05 false discovery rate. Using the classifier, cytomegalovirus status was reportedly diagnosed with high specificity and sensitivity. Researchers reportedly found TCR beta sequences accurately predicted most subjects' HLA-A and HLA-B alleles. Per a later analysis, HLA-associated TCR beta chains showed more clonal expansion than other, equally common TCR beta chains.

13 Jbeta primers and 60 Vbeta primers were used for the PCR. TCRdb keeps only in-frame clones here, not all; method: immunoSEQ multiplex PCR. The sample's table shows under 95,000 clones. Germline assignment: CDR1 SGHVS and CDR2 FNYEAQ. J was trimmed by 2 bases and V by 3 bases; bases with no gene match: 1. CDR3 size: 13 residues. The material sequenced was PBMCs. V gene TRBV7-6 combines with J gene TRBJ2-7; the match to TRBD1 covers 7 bases. The source is a man aged 50 to 59 in good health and CMV-seronegative. The CDR3 is CASSLGTAYEQYF. The CDR3, as DNA: TGTGCCAGCAGCTTGGGGACAGCCTACGAGCAGTACTTC.